The entry below gives a single T cell receptor beta chain sequence along with its context. This record belongs to a study of blood T cell repertoires in COVID-19. Study at large: Italy, Spain and the United States were the sources of the convalescent and acute COVID-19 samples. Sample material is recorded as cDNA or gDNA derived from T cells, B-cell-depleted T cells, or PBMCs.

Per the original data handling: Reference gene primer amplification gave estimated nucleated cell counts. Using immunoSEQ multiplex PCR, the repertoire was profiled, and TCRdb retains in-frame clones only, with some absent. V and J calls plus clone size are reproduced from that table; the DNA served to infer D and trimming. This table has approximately 160,000 clones, roughly 82% appearing once. The CDR3 spans 14 residues. Germline trimming cut 5 bases from V and 5 bases from J; bases unmatched to any gene: 7. CDR1 is MNHNY and CDR2 is SVGAGI in the germline V gene (reference sequence). The specimen was peripheral blood. The gene calls are TRBV6-6 and TRBJ1-2; 8 nucleotides line up with TRBD1. The receptor was isolated from a woman in her fifties or sixties in a cohort sampled during active or convalescent COVID-19. The CDR3 DNA is TGTGCCAGCAGTCTGGACAGGGTCAGATATGGCTACACCTTC. Translating gives CASSLDRVRYGYTF.